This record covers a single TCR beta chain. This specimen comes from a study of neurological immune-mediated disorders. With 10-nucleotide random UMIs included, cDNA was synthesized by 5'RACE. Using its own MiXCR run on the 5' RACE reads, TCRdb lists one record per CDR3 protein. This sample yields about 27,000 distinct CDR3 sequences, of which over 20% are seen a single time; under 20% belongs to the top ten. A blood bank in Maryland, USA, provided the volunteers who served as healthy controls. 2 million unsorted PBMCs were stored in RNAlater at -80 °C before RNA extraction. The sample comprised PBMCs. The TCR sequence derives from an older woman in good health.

The CDR3 reads CSYLRGPGTEAFF. DNA of the CDR3: TGCAGTTACCTTCGGGGGCCGGGAACTGAAGCTTTCTTT. The chain has TRBV29-1 and TRBJ1-1; D might be TRBD1 (6 bases). Looked up from germline, CDR1 is SQVTM and CDR2 is ANQGSEA. The CDR3 covers 13 residues.